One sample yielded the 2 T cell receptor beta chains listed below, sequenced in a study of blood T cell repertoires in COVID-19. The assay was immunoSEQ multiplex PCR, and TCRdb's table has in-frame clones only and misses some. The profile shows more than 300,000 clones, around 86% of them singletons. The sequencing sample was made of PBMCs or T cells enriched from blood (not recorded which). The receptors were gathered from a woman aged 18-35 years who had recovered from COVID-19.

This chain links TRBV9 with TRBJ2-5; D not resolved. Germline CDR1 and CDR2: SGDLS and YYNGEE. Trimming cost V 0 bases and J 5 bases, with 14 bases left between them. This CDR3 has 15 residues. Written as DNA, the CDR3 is TGTGCCAGCAGCGTAGATGTCGGGTTTTGGGAGACCCAGTACTTC. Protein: CASSVDVGFWETQYF.

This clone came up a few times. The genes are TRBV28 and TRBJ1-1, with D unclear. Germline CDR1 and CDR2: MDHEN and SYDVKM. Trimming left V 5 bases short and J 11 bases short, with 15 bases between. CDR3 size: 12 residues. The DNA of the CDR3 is TGTGCCAGCAGTCAATTTGTCGGGGAGGCTTTCTTT. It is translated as CASSQFVGEAFF.